The 30 T cell receptor delta chains presented below share a single source sample, sequenced in a study of gamma-delta T cells after stem cell transplantation. TCRdb re-called the RT-PCR reads via CATT. The data contain thousands of delta-chain clones, over 4.5% of them seen just once; the ten biggest clones take up more than 9.5%. Material: gamma-delta T cells. The receptors shown here come from a human donor. It is not recorded whose cells these are; they may come from a transplant donor.

The rearrangement uses TRDV2 and TRDJ1; 7 bases match TRDD3. The germline V gene has CDR1 GEAIGNYY and CDR2 EKD. The J segment lost 0 bases and the V segment lost 0 bases, leaving 9 bases of the junction unmatched. The CDR3 is made up of 17 amino acids. CDR3 loop: CACDTVRGGPYTDKLIF. In nucleotides, the CDR3 is TGTGCCTGTGACACCGTCCGTGGGGGACCGTACACCGATAAACTCATCTTT.

This clone was observed a handful of times. A much larger clone lies one base from this, so it may be a read error. V and J are TRDV2 and TRDJ3; 10 positions match TRDD3. There are 20 residues in the CDR3. Germline V gene sequence: CDR1 GEAIGNYY, CDR2 EKD. The CDR3 bases are TGTGCCTGTGACCCGGTACTGGGGGATTCGACCTCCTGTGACACCCGACAGATGTTTTTC. Its translation is CACDPVLGDSTSCDTRQMFF.

Comments on this clone: A far larger clone is just one base off, so this is likely a read error. This chain joins TRDV2 and TRDJ1, with TRDD3 matching 13 bases. CDR1 and CDR2 (germline): GEAIGNYY, EKD. The CDR3 is 18 amino acids. The CDR3 DNA follows: TGTGCCTGTGACACCGTCGCTACTGGGGGATACGCCTCCGATAAACCCATCTTT. It is translated as CACDTVATGGYASDKPIF.

As to this clone: The likely explanation is a read error, given a far larger clone one base away. The V and J genes are TRDV2 and TRDJ1, with 9 bases lining up with TRDD3. CDR1 is GEAIGNYY and CDR2 is EKD in the germline V gene. The CDR3 is made up of 20 amino acids. The CDR3 region is CACGTIGVLGDAPNTDKLIF. CDR3 nucleotides: TGTGCCTGTGGCACCATAGGGGTACTGGGGGACGCACCAAACACCGATAAACTCATCTTT.

Worth noting for this clone: This is likely an artifact of a read error, given a far larger clone one base away. V gene TRDV2 combines with J gene TRDJ1; D uncertain. Germline assignment: CDR1 GEAIGNYY and CDR2 EKD. The CDR3 consists of 15 residues. V dropped 3 bases and J dropped 0 bases, with 13 bases sitting between them. DNA of the CDR3: TGTGCCTGTGACGCCTTAGCAGCCTACACCGATAAACTCATCTTT. Residues: CACDALAAYTDKLIF.

On this clone itself: This may come from a read error, since a much larger clone is one base off. V is TRDV2 and J is TRDJ1; D perhaps matches TRDD3 (6 bases). Germline values: CDR1 GEAIGNYY, CDR2 EKD. This CDR3 has 17 residues. Deletions cut 0 bases from V and 1 base from J, with 17 bases between. The CDR3 sequence: CACDTVGLGGTTDKLIF. The CDR3 DNA reads as TGTGCCTGTGACACCGTGGGGTTGGGGGGTACCACCGATAAACTCATCTTT.

Regarding this clone: This clone may be a read error of a much larger clone one base away. CDR3 region: CACDTALSGGYAERDTDKLIF. The CDR3 DNA follows: TGTGCCTGTGACACCGCTCTGTCTGGGGGATACGCGGAACGGGACACCGATAAACTCATCTTT. The chain employs TRDV2 and TRDJ1; 12 bases line up with TRDD3. This CDR3 contains 21 residues. CDR1 and CDR2 (germline): GEAIGNYY, EKD. V gave up 0 bases and J gave up 0 bases; unmatched junction bases: 16.

A word on this clone: Possible read error: a much larger clone is one base away. The chain is built from TRDV2 and TRDJ4; 7 positions agree with TRDD3. Germline V gives CDR1 GEAIGNYY, CDR2 EKD. The CDR3 consists of 16 residues. This CDR3 reads CARDNILGQRPRPLIF. CDR3 nucleotide sequence: TGTGCCCGTGACAACATACTGGGGCAACGGCCCAGACCCCTGATCTTT.

CDR3 sequence: CACDTVTHTDKLIF. CDR3 sequence (DNA): TGTGCCTGTGACACTGTCACGCACACCGATAAACTCATCTTT. This sequence joins TRDV2 and TRDJ1; D call uncertain. V lost 1 base and J lost 0, with 8 bases in between. The CDR3 extends over 14 amino acids. The V gene's germline CDR1 is GEAIGNYY and CDR2 EKD.

In its sample, this clone is medium-sized. A much larger clonotype is one base distant, so this may be a read error. The chain links TRDV2 to TRDJ1; 9 positions match TRDD3. CDR1 and CDR2 from the germline V gene are GEAIGNYY and EKD. With 0 bases clipped from V and 2 bases from J, the junction kept 3 bases outside the gene matches. The CDR3 has 15 amino acids. This CDR3 reads CACDTLGDGTDKLIF. The CDR3 nucleotides read TGTGCCTGTGACACCCTGGGGGATGGTACCGATAAACTCATCTTT.

This clone was found a few times. TCRdb's listed protein matches a much larger clone and diverges from this DNA's translation at residue 5, likely through a read error; the protein shown comes from the DNA. The genes are TRDV2 and TRDJ2; 8 bases line up with TRDD3. Germline CDR1 and CDR2: GEAIGNYY and EKD. The ends lost 3 bases at V and 0 bases at J; junction bases unmatched: 8. CDR3 size: 17 residues. The CDR3, as DNA: TGTGCCTGTGACGCCTTGGGGGATTCGACTTTGACAGCACAACTCTTCTTT. Translated: CACDALGDSTLTAQLFF.

This clone came up a few times. The rearrangement uses TRDV1 and TRDJ1, with 9 bases fitting TRDD3. CDR1 is TSWWSYY and CDR2 is QGS in the germline V gene. The junction had 6 bases not matched to a gene; V was cut back by 3 bases and J by 4 bases. The CDR3 covers 15 residues. The CDR3 coding sequence is TGTGCTCTTGGGGATTTGGGGATACGGGACGATAAACTCATCTTT. This codes for CALGDLGIRDDKLIF.

Details on this clone: Additional DNA sequences in this sample encode the identical CDR3. This chain joins TRDV2 and TRDJ1; 13 nucleotides agree with TRDD3. Trimming at V came to 3 bases and at J to 0 bases, leaving 9 bases not matched to a gene. The CDR3 is 18 amino acids. Per germline, CDR1 GEAIGNYY and CDR2 EKD. The CDR3 sequence: CACDPVLGDTTHTDKLIF. The CDR3 region has the DNA TGTGCCTGTGACCCCGTACTGGGGGATACGACGCACACCGATAAACTCATCTTT.

This clone was found a few times. The V call is TRDV2, the J call TRDJ3; D is possibly TRDD3 (5 bases). Trimming left V 3 bases short and J 2 bases short, with 16 bases between. This CDR3 is 18 amino acids long. Germline loops: CDR1 GEAIGNYY, CDR2 EKD. CDR3 residues: CACDGLGNDPWDTRQMFF. DNA for the CDR3: TGTGCCTGTGACGGCTTGGGGAACGACCCCTGGGACACCCGACAGATGTTTTTC.

On this clone itself: Different DNA sequences within this sample yield the same CDR3. The chain employs TRDV1 and TRDJ1, with TRDD2 matching over 7 bases. The germline CDR1 and CDR2 sequences are TSWWSYY and QGS. V was pared by 2 bases and J by 5 bases, with 26 bases of the junction left unmatched. CDR3 length: 21 amino acids. The CDR3: CALGESTFLRRGPYDRDKLIF. Here the CDR3 DNA reads TGTGCTCTTGGGGAATCCACGTTCCTACGAAGGGGCCCTTACGACCGGGATAAACTCATCTTT.

This rearrangement joins TRDV2 to TRDJ1; TRDD3 aligns across 13 bases. V was clipped by 3 bases and J by 2 bases; unmatched bases: 23. The CDR3 totals 22 residues. Germline CDR1 GEAIGNYY, CDR2 EKD. The CDR3 DNA reads as TGTGCCTGTGACTGCCTCCCCCCGGGAACTGGGGGATACGCGTATGGGACCGATAAACTCATCTTT. It translates to CACDCLPPGTGGYAYGTDKLIF.

This clone has just a few counts. This may be a read error, as it is one base from a much larger clone. This chain joins TRDV2 and TRDJ1, with 7 nucleotides matching TRDD3. The CDR3 contains 15 residues. Per the germline V gene, CDR1 is GEAIGNYY and CDR2 is EKD. V lost 2 bases to trimming and J lost 3 bases; unmatched junction nucleotides: 8. The DNA for the CDR3 is TGTGCCTGTGACATCGTGGGGGACAAATCCGATAAACTCATCTTT. Translated: CACDIVGDKSDKLIF.

Concerning this clone: Translating this DNA gives a protein that differs at residue 10 from the TCRdb one, which belongs to a much larger clone; a read error is likely, and the protein shown is this translation. The rearrangement joins TRDV2 to TRDJ2; D is perhaps TRDD3 (5 bases). Per germline, CDR1 GEAIGNYY and CDR2 EKD. The CDR3 sequence is 14 residues long. CDR3 sequence (DNA): TGTGCCTGTGACACTTGGGGAATGACAGTACAACTCTTCTTT. Translated: CACDTWGMTVQLFF.

This clone is large. Different DNA sequences within this sample yield the same CDR3. The chain links TRDV2 to TRDJ1; TRDD3 agrees at 9 bases. This CDR3 comprises 16 residues. Germline V CDR1 and CDR2: GEAIGNYY, EKD. V was clipped by 0 bases and J by 3 bases; unmatched bases: 7. CDR3 DNA sequence: TGTGCCTGTGACACCGTGGGCGCTGGGGGATCCGATAAACTCATCTTT. Its protein is CACDTVGAGGSDKLIF.

Comments on this clone: This may be a read error, as it is one base from a much larger clone. This chain joins TRDV2 and TRDJ1, with a possible D match to TRDD3 (5 bases). The CDR3 has 19 residues. Germline V gene data show CDR1 as GEAIGNYY and CDR2 as EKD. V gave up 0 bases and J gave up 2 bases, with 24 bases separating them. Here the CDR3 DNA reads TGTGCCTGTGACACCGTCTTTCATCAGAGGGATGCCGGGACCGATAAACTCATCTTT. This encodes CACDTVFHQRDAGTDKLIF.

This clone showed up just a few times. The gene calls are TRDV1 and TRDJ1, with 8 bases matching TRDD3. Trimming at V came to 0 bases and at J to 3 bases, leaving 33 bases not matched to a gene. The germline gives CDR1 TSWWSYY, CDR2 QGS. The CDR3 is 25 amino acids. CDR3: CALGELGANYIEITGGPSTPDKLIF. CDR3 DNA sequence: TGTGCTCTTGGGGAACTCGGGGCTAACTATATCGAAATTACTGGGGGCCCCAGTACCCCCGATAAACTCATCTTT.

This clone is judged medium-sized. V is TRDV2 and J is TRDJ3; 7 positions agree with TRDD3. With V trimmed by 1 base and J by 0 bases, 14 bases remained unmatched. The CDR3 length is 21 residues. CDR1 GEAIGNYY and CDR2 EKD come from the germline V gene. The CDR3 DNA follows: TGTGCCTGTGACACGGGGTGGGGATATATCAGCGGCTCCTGGGACACCCGACAGATGTTTTTC. It specifies CACDTGWGYISGSWDTRQMFF.

This clone was picked up a small number of times. It may be a read error: a sequence one base away is much more abundant. This same CDR3 is encoded by further DNA sequences in the sample. The chain combines TRDV2 with TRDJ1; 13 bases are a match to TRDD3. The CDR3 spans 18 residues. The V gene's germline CDR1 is GEAIGNYY and CDR2 EKD. CDR3 in DNA: TGTGCCTGTGACACTCTACTGGGGGATACGAGGTACACTGATAAACTCATCTTT. It translates to CACDTLLGDTRYTDKLIF.

By frequency in the sample, this clone is medium-sized. A much larger clonotype is one base distant, so this may be a read error. The J gene is TRDJ1, the V gene TRDV2; D is possibly TRDD3 (6 bases). V lost 1 base to trimming and J lost 0 bases, with 11 bases between them. Looked up from germline, CDR1 is GEAIGNYY and CDR2 is EKD. The CDR3 covers 15 residues. DNA of the CDR3: TGTGCCTGTGACACGATGGGGGGAGACACCGATAAACTCATCTTT. Amino acids: CACDTMGGDTDKLIF.

With respect to this clone: The protein that TCRdb holds for this DNA derives from a much larger clone and differs from the translated DNA at residue 14, which likely indicates a read error; the protein shown here is translated from the DNA. The CDR3 region is CACDTVSGGYGIDRLIF. CDR3 DNA sequence: TGTGCCTGTGACACCGTTTCTGGGGGATACGGCATCGATAGACTCATCTTT. The chain joins TRDV2 to TRDJ1; 12 nucleotides line up with TRDD3. The CDR3 has 17 residues. Per germline, CDR1 GEAIGNYY and CDR2 EKD.

Concerning this clone: A read error may explain this, as a much larger clone is one base away. The chain employs TRDV2 and TRDJ1; 13 positions match TRDD3. Germline CDR1 is GEAIGNYY and CDR2 is EKD. The CDR3 covers 18 residues. The trim removed 3 bases at V and 1 base at J, leaving 10 bases unmatched. The CDR3: CACDALLLGDTLTDKLIF. In nucleotides, the CDR3 is TGTGCCTGTGACGCCCTACTACTGGGGGATACGCTCACCGATAAACTCATCTTT.

This clone was observed a few times. A single base is all that separates this from a far larger clone, so a read error is likely. This chain joins TRDV2 and TRDJ3, with a weak D call TRDD1 (5 bases). Germline CDR1 GEAIGNYY, CDR2 EKD. The CDR3 contains 18 residues. The ends were cut back, 3 bases at V and 0 bases at J, with 14 bases in the middle. The DNA of the CDR3 is TGTGCCTGTGACGCAATAGCCGAGAGCTCCTGGGACACCCGACAGATGTTTTTC. Its translation is CACDAIAESSWDTRQMFF.

This clone counts as large. The same CDR3 also results from other DNA sequences found in this sample. The chain is built from TRDV2 and TRDJ1; D may be TRDD3 (6 bases). CDR3 size: 17 residues. V lost 0 bases and J 0 bases, leaving 16 bases between the germline ends. From germline, CDR1 is GEAIGNYY and CDR2 EKD. CDR3 DNA sequence: TGTGCCTGTGACACCGTCGGTGGGGGCTCTAACACCGATAAACTCATCTTT. Translated: CACDTVGGGSNTDKLIF.

This clone was detected only a few times. A much larger clone is a single base away; this may be a read error. The chain has TRDV1 and TRDJ1, with TRDD2 identical over 9 bases. Trimming cost V 1 base and J 0 bases; bases outside gene matches: 15. The CDR3 runs to 20 residues. Germline V gene lookup returns CDR1 TSWWSYY and CDR2 QGS. CDR3 residues: CALGEPNLPTDLGYTDKLIF. The CDR3 DNA is TGTGCTCTTGGGGAACCAAACCTTCCTACGGACCTAGGATACACCGATAAACTCATCTTT.

In its sample, this clone ranks as medium-sized. V and J are TRDV2 and TRDJ1, with 10 bases matching TRDD3. V was pared by 3 bases and J by 2 bases, with 26 bases of the junction left unmatched. Germline V gene sequence: CDR1 GEAIGNYY, CDR2 EKD. The CDR3 is made up of 22 amino acids. The CDR3 bases are TGTGCCTGTGACCCCCTCGCGGGTTCCTCCGTACTGGGGGATTGGGGAACCGATAAACTCATCTTT. Translation gives CACDPLAGSSVLGDWGTDKLIF.